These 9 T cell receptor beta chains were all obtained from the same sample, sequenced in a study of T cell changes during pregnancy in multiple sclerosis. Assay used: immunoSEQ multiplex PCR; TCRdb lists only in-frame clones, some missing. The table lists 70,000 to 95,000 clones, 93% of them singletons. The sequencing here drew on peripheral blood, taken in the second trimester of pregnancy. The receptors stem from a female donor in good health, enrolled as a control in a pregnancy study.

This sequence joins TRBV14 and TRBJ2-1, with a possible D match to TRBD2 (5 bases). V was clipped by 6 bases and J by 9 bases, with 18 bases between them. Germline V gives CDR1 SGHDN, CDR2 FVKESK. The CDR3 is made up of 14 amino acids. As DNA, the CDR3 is TGTGCCAGCAGGCCTCATGGGAGCGTGGGTGAGCAGTTCTTC. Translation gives CASRPHGSVGEQFF.

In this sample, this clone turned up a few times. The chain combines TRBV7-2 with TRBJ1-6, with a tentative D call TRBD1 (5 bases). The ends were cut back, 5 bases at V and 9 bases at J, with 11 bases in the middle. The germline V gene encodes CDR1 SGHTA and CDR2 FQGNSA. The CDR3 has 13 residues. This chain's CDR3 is CASSTPGFSPLHF. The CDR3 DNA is TGTGCCAGCAGCACACCAGGGTTTTCACCCCTCCACTTT.

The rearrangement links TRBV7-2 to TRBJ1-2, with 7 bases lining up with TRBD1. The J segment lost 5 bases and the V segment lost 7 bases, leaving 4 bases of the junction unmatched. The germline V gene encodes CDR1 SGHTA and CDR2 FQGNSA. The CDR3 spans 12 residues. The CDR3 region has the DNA TGTGCCAGCAAAGGACAGGAGTATGGCTACACCTTC. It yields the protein CASKGQEYGYTF.

The CDR3 DNA reads as TGTGCCAGCAGCGTAGGGGCAGGGGAACACTATGGCTACACCTTC. It is translated as CASSVGAGEHYGYTF. The V call is TRBV9, the J call TRBJ1-2; tentative D call: TRBD1 (6 bases). The CDR3 runs 15 residues. V shed 0 bases and J shed 3 bases, with 12 bases lying between them. Germline V gene data show CDR1 as SGDLS and CDR2 as YYNGEE.

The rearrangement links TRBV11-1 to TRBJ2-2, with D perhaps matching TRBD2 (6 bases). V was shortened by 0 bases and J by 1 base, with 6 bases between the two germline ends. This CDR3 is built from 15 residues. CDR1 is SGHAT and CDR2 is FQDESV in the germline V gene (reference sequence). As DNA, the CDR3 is TGTGCCAGCAGCTTAGCGGGGGGGAACACCGGGGAGCTGTTTTTT. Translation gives CASSLAGGNTGELFF.

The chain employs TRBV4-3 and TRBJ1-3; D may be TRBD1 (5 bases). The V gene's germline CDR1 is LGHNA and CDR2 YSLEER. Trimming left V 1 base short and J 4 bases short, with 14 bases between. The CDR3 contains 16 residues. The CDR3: CASSQGLSGHGNTIYF. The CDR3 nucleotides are TGCGCCAGCAGCCAAGGCCTGTCAGGGCACGGAAACACCATATATTTT.

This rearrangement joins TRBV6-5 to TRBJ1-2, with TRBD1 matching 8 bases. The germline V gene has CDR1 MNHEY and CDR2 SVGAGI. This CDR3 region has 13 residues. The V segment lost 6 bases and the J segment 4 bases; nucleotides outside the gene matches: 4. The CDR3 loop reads CASRPGQAYGYTF. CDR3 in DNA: TGTGCCAGCAGGCCGGGACAGGCCTATGGCTACACCTTC.

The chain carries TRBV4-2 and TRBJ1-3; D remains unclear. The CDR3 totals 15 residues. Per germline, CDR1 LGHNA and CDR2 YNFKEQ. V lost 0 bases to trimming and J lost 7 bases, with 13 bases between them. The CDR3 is CASSQDSGARNTIYF. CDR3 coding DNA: TGTGCCAGCAGCCAAGATTCGGGTGCTCGGAACACCATATATTTT.

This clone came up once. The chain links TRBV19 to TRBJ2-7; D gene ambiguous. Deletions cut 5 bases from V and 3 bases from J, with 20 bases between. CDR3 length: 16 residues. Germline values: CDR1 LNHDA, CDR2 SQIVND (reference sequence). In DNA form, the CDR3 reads TGTGCCAGTAGTTTTCGGTTTGTAGCTGAGAACTACGAGCAGTACTTC. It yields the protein CASSFRFVAENYEQYF.